The 18 T cell receptor beta chains presented below share a single source sample, sequenced in a study of blood T cell repertoires in COVID-19. Produced via immunoSEQ multiplex PCR; TCRdb's table is partial and in-frame only. The top ten clones hold about 13% of a sample with around 100,000 clones, about 85% of them seen once. Source material: peripheral blood. These receptors all come from a human donor in a cohort sampled during active COVID-19.

The J gene is TRBJ2-1, the V gene TRBV11-3; 8 bases map to TRBD2. CDR1 is SGHNT and CDR2 is YENEEA in the germline V gene. The V gene end was trimmed by 5 bases and the J gene end by 6 bases; junction bases not matched to a gene: 12. CDR3 size: 16 residues. The CDR3 protein is CASSANGGVRGNEQFF. Written as DNA, the CDR3 is TGTGCCAGCAGCGCGAACGGGGGGGTTAGGGGCAATGAGCAGTTCTTC.

This sequence joins TRBV5-1 and TRBJ1-1, with 9 bases fitting TRBD1. This CDR3 has 15 residues. CDR1 SGHRS and CDR2 YFSETQ come from the germline V gene. J gave up 4 bases and V 0 bases, and 4 bases lay outside the gene matches. This CDR3 reads CASSLEGQGFTEAFF. CDR3 coding DNA: TGCGCCAGCAGCTTGGAGGGACAGGGATTCACTGAAGCTTTCTTT.

The chain employs TRBV18 and TRBJ1-3; TRBD1 is a possible D gene (5 bases). This CDR3 has 13 amino acids. CDR1 is KGHSH, CDR2 LQKENI, per germline. Trimming removed 4 bases from V and 1 base from J, with 5 bases in between. The CDR3 sequence is CASSQGSGNTIYF. CDR3 sequence (DNA): TGTGCCAGCTCACAGGGGTCTGGAAACACCATATATTTT.

This chain connects TRBV7-8 to TRBJ1-5; D is unclear. CDR1 is SGHVS and CDR2 is FQNEAQ in the germline V gene. Trimming pared 0 bases from V and 7 bases from J, leaving 10 bases between. The CDR3 runs to 14 residues. CDR3 DNA sequence: TGTGCCAGCAGCTTAGCACCCTTGGGCCAGCCCCAGCATTTT. As protein: CASSLAPLGQPQHF.

The chain employs TRBV29-1 and TRBJ1-1; possibly TRBD1 for D (6 bases). CDR1 and CDR2 (germline): SQVTM, ANQGSEA. V lost 6 bases and J lost 0, with 11 bases in between. CDR3 length: 13 amino acids. DNA for the CDR3: TGCAGCGTCTACAGGGCACTGAACACTGAAGCTTTCTTT. Residues: CSVYRALNTEAFF.

V usage is TRBV27 and J usage is TRBJ2-7, with D perhaps matching TRBD2 (5 bases). This CDR3 has 16 residues. V lost 3 bases to trimming and J lost 3 bases, with 18 bases between them. Per germline, CDR1 MNHEY and CDR2 SMNVEV (reference sequence). The CDR3, as DNA: TGTGCCAGCAGTTTGGTGCCGGGAAACCCCGACTACGAGCAGTACTTC. This sequence encodes CASSLVPGNPDYEQYF.

The chain links TRBV7-2 to TRBJ2-5, with a tentative D call TRBD1 (9 bases). CDR3 size: 16 residues. Germline CDR1 is SGHTA and CDR2 is FQGNSA. V lost 3 bases and J 1 base, leaving 15 bases between the germline ends. DNA of the CDR3: TGTGCCAGCAGCTTTCGGGGGGGACAGGGCCAAGAGACCCAGTACTTC. Residues: CASSFRGGQGQETQYF.

V is TRBV7-9 and J is TRBJ2-5; D is perhaps TRBD2 (5 bases). Trimming took 5 bases from V and 2 from J, leaving 15 bases between them. The V gene's germline CDR1 is SEHNR and CDR2 FQNEAQ (reference sequence). The CDR3 sequence is 15 residues long. Here the CDR3 DNA reads TGTGCCAGCAGCCGTCCGACTACCCCACAAGAGACCCAGTACTTC. Translated, it gives CASSRPTTPQETQYF.

V and J are TRBV5-4 and TRBJ1-2; 7 nucleotides agree with TRBD1. The length of the CDR3 is 17 residues. Germline V gene sequence: CDR1 SGHNT, CDR2 YYREEE (reference sequence). V lost 0 bases and J lost 3; bases outside the gene matches: 11. The CDR3 DNA reads as TGTGCCAGCAGCTTGGTCAGGGGGGCGCAGCTCCACTATGGCTACACCTTC. As protein: CASSLVRGAQLHYGYTF.

V is TRBV29-1 and J is TRBJ1-5; weak D call: TRBD1 (5 bases). Deletions cut 5 bases from V and 2 bases from J, with 10 bases between. CDR1 is SQVTM and CDR2 is ANQGSEA in the germline V gene. This CDR3 spans 13 amino acids. CDR3 loop: CSVSREGNQPQHF. The DNA of the CDR3 is TGCAGCGTTTCCAGGGAGGGCAATCAGCCCCAGCATTTT.

The genes are TRBV5-8 and TRBJ2-6; D unclear. Germline V gene data show CDR1 as SGHTS and CDR2 as YDEGEE. Trimming removed 3 bases from V and 0 bases from J, with 4 bases in between. This CDR3 region has 14 residues. The chain's CDR3 is CASSYRSGANVLTF. The CDR3 bases are TGTGCCAGCAGCTATCGCTCTGGGGCCAACGTCCTGACTTTC.

The chain joins TRBV6-2 or TRBV6-3 to TRBJ1-2; the match to TRBD1 covers 7 bases. Trimming removed 4 bases from V and 0 bases from J; junction bases left unmatched: 5. The CDR3 contains 15 residues. Germline CDR1 is MNHEY and CDR2 is SVGEGT. The CDR3 nucleotides are TGTGCCAGCAGTTCCGCGGACAGGTCTAACTATGGCTACACCTTC. Its protein product is CASSSADRSNYGYTF.

The V gene is TRBV19, the J gene TRBJ2-7; 8 bases match TRBD2. The germline V gene has CDR1 LNHDA and CDR2 SQIVND (reference sequence). V was pared by 5 bases and J by 2 bases, with 8 bases of the junction left unmatched. This CDR3 is 15 amino acids long. The CDR3 here is CASSFDSGKPYEQYF. CDR3 nucleotides: TGTGCCAGTAGTTTTGATAGCGGGAAGCCCTACGAGCAGTACTTC. The whole variable domain, filled in from reference TRBV19 and TRBJ2-7, reads DGGITQSPKYLFRKEGQNVTLSCEQNLNHDAMYWYRQDPGQGLRLIYYSQIVNDFQKGDIAEGYSVSREKKESFPLTVTSAQKNPTAFYLCASSFDSGKPYEQYFGPGTRLTVT.

This clone was recorded only once. V usage is TRBV29-1 and J usage is TRBJ2-1; a possible D gene is TRBD1 (6 bases). The V end lost 1 base, the J end lost 3 bases, and 16 bases lay between the germline ends. This CDR3 has 16 amino acids. Germline V gives CDR1 SQVTM, CDR2 ANQGSEA. CDR3 DNA: TGCAGCGTTGAAGGGCTACAGACAGGTATCTACAATGAGCAGTTCTTC. Its protein product is CSVEGLQTGIYNEQFF.

This chain links TRBV29-1 with TRBJ1-1; 7 bases match TRBD1. Germline assignment: CDR1 SQVTM and CDR2 ANQGSEA. The ends lost 6 bases at V and 0 bases at J; junction bases unmatched: 16. There are 17 residues in the CDR3. This chain's CDR3 is CSVPKPGQTIMNTEAFF. As DNA, the CDR3 is TGCAGCGTCCCCAAGCCGGGACAGACTATCATGAACACTGAAGCTTTCTTT. The entire variable domain, with the rest obtained from reference TRBV29-1 and TRBJ1-1, is as follows: SAVISQKPSRDICQRGTSLTIQCQVDSQVTMMFWYRQQPGQSLTLIATANQGSEATYESGFVIDKFPISRPNLTFSTLTVSNMSPEDSSIYLCSVPKPGQTIMNTEAFFGQGTRLTVV.

CDR3 nucleotides: TGTGCCAGTAGGACAGGGGGTTACAATCAGCCCCAGCATTTT. Translated, it gives CASRTGGYNQPQHF. The V call is TRBV19, the J call TRBJ1-5, with 9 bases aligning to TRBD1. This CDR3 contains 14 residues. Germline V lookup: CDR1 LNHDA, CDR2 SQIVND (reference sequence). After removal of 6 bases from V and 3 bases from J, the junction contained 3 bases not matched to a gene.

CDR3: CASSPTSGRSGGNEQFF. The CDR3 DNA follows: TGTGCCAGCAGCCCAACTAGCGGGAGGTCCGGGGGGAATGAGCAGTTCTTC. This chain connects TRBV3-1 (or the pseudogene TRBV3-2) to TRBJ2-1, with 12 bases matching TRBD2. V shed 4 bases, J shed 7 bases, and the junction held 11 bases outside the gene matches. The CDR3 length is 17 residues. CDR1 is LGHDT and CDR2 is YNNKEL in the germline V gene (reference sequence).

Worth noting for this clone: The junction differs from germline at one of its ends, possibly a read error. CDR3 sequence reads: CASGPTSGFYVGNF. Here the CDR3 DNA reads TGTGCCAGCGGACCGACTAGCGGATTTTACGTGGGGAACTTC. The chain links TRBV27 to TRBJ2-7, with 9 bases aligning to TRBD2. The CDR3 contains 14 residues. Germline V gene lookup returns CDR1 MNHEY and CDR2 SMNVEV (reference sequence).